These T cell receptor beta chains were read from a single sample in a study of shared clonotypes between healthy human individuals. Method: immunoSEQ multiplex PCR; TCRdb's copy keeps in-frame clones and lacks some. The table lists about 2 million clones, roughly 95% of them singletons. The sample consisted of naive CD4+ T cells sorted from blood. The source is a man in his late teens or twenties in good health. Both conserved end residues are trimmed from each CDR3. Not all rows give a size; the values are once, few, many and, for expanded clones, a class.

v_gene,abundance,j_gene,CDR3aa
TRBV5-1,.,TRBJ1-3,ASRRDSGNTIY
TRBV19,.,TRBJ2-7,ASSIKGTYEQY
TRBV29-1,.,TRBJ1-1,SVLGNTEAF
TRBV5-1,.,TRBJ2-7,ASSFNTGASFEQY
TRBV28,.,TRBJ1-3,ASSAYDRSSGNTIY
TRBV7-2,once,TRBJ1-5,ASQLRVGPDQPQH
TRBV5-4,.,TRBJ2-3,ASSLIGGSTDTQY
TRBV18,.,TRBJ2-1,ASSRPGLAGRNEQF
TRBV6-1,.,TRBJ2-5,ASMELAWWTQY
TRBV5-6,once,TRBJ2-3,ASRSHDWAGASTDTQY
TRBV7-9,once,TRBJ2-5,ASSGGLAGSGTETQY
TRBV7-9,.,TRBJ2-1,ASSPLGGSNEQF
TRBV2,.,TRBJ2-2,ASTAYPGTGELF
TRBV6-1,.,TRBJ2-1,ASSGSDPSSYNEQF
TRBV9,.,TRBJ1-1,ASSAQQGGYTEAF
TRBV30,.,TRBJ1-4,AWSPMTGGVYDEKLF
TRBV18,.,TRBJ2-1,ASSPSGRAPYNEQF
TRBV5-1,.,TRBJ1-2,ASSLSQGFGYT
TRBV2,once,TRBJ1-1,ASSAEMNTEAF
TRBV7-2,.,TRBJ2-7,ASSFPEGQVKY
TRBV6-5,.,TRBJ2-5,ASSLGRNQETQY
TRBV10-3,.,TRBJ1-4,AIREKREEKLF
TRBV10-3,.,TRBJ1-1,AISESRGMNTEAF
TRBV7-9,.,TRBJ2-7,ASSLRGDRVASYEQY
TRBV2,.,TRBJ1-1,ASTAKRWDTEAF
TRBV6-5,.,TRBJ1-3,ASIVGYSGNTIY
TRBV5-1,.,TRBJ2-1,ASSLGTSGYNEQF
TRBV7-8,.,TRBJ1-5,ASSLAPGGGNQPQH
TRBV4-1,.,TRBJ2-5,ASSQDPAGTYQETQY
TRBV6-6,.,TRBJ1-2,ASSQDRVGGYT
TRBV6-5,.,TRBJ2-7,ASSYSNGQGIEY
TRBV30,.,TRBJ1-5,AWSLGPSNQPQH
TRBV4-2,.,TRBJ1-5,ASSQEFSNQPQH
TRBV7-9,.,TRBJ2-3,ASSLDALGRDTQY
TRBV6-5,.,TRBJ2-2,LSGFIGELF
TRBV6-1,.,TRBJ2-2,ASSVFGGPGELF
TRBV7-9,few,TRBJ2-7,ASRNRGVYEQY
TRBV30,.,TRBJ1-2,AWSRSPDNYGYT
TRBV25-1,.,TRBJ1-1,ASARTEGAFMNTEAF
TRBV7-9,.,TRBJ1-1,ASSTFDEAF
TRBV28,.,TRBJ2-7,ASSFSGTGGPWEY
TRBV4-1,once,TRBJ2-7,ASSHLGTGREQY
TRBV6-5,.,TRBJ2-7,ASSKPGGGYEQY
TRBV7-2,.,TRBJ2-7,ASSRQGGPYEQY
TRBV5-4,.,TRBJ2-1,ASSPAGRFDEQF
TRBV30,.,TRBJ1-1,AWKGPLGGAF
TRBV19,.,TRBJ1-5,ASSSVGGFSNQPQH
TRBV27,.,TRBJ2-2,ASGPSSGTGGPGELF
TRBV6-5,.,TRBJ1-3,ASSSTLGNTIY
TRBV2,.,TRBJ2-1,ASSETGLNYNEQF
TRBV9,few,TRBJ2-3,ASSVTGSDTQY
TRBV19,.,TRBJ1-5,ASSYSGLGNQPQH
TRBV7-9,.,TRBJ2-5,ASSLRQAGGQETQY
TRBV27,.,TRBJ2-3,ASRRTSGPTDTQY
TRBV7-6,.,TRBJ2-1,ASSLPKKGQSYNEQF
TRBV5-4,.,TRBJ2-5,ASSRGTVQETQY
TRBV6-1,.,TRBJ2-2,ASSEAWGLF
TRBV19,.,TRBJ2-3,ASSNKGLTSTDTQY
TRBV11-2,.,TRBJ1-1,ASSPRRVNTEAF